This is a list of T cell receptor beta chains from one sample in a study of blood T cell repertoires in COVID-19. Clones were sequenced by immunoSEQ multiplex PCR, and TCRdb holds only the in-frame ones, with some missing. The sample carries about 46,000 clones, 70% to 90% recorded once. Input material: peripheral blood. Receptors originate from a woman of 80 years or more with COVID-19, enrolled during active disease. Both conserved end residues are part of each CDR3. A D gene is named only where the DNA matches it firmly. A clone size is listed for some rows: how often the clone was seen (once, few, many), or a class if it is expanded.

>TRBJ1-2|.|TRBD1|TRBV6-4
CASSTVRGRSGMYGYTF
TGTGCCAGCAGTACCGTCAGGGGGCGTTCGGGGATGTATGGCTACACCTTC
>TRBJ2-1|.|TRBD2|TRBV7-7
CASSPWGAGGYYNEQFF
TGTGCCAGCAGCCCGTGGGGTGCGGGAGGATATTACAATGAGCAGTTCTTC
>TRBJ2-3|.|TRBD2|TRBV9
CASSGGLAGVDTQYF
TGTGCCAGCAGCGGGGGACTAGCGGGAGTGGATACGCAGTATTTT
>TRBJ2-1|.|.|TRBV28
CASSRGGGDEQFF
TGTGCCAGCAGCCGGGGCGGCGGGGATGAGCAGTTCTTC
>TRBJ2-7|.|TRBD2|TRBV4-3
CASSQDYGRAPYEQYF
TGCGCCAGCAGCCAAGATTACGGGAGGGCTCCCTACGAGCAGTACTTC
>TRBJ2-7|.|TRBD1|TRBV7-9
CASSSGTAFRF
TGTGCCAGCAGCTCTGGGACAGCATTTAGGTTC
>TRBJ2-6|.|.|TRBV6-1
CASSDRGQYSGANVLTF
TGTGCCAGCAGTGATCGAGGCCAGTACTCTGGGGCCAACGTCCTGACTTTC
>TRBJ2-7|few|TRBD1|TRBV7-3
CASSYRDRDYEQYF
TGTGCCAGCAGCTACCGGGACAGGGACTACGAGCAGTACTTC
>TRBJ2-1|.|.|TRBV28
CASILGALGGEQFF
TGTGCCAGCATTCTAGGAGCCTTGGGGGGTGAGCAGTTCTTC
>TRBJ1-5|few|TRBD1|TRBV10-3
CAISEGTGWEPQHF
TGTGCCATCAGTGAGGGGACAGGCTGGGAGCCCCAGCATTTT
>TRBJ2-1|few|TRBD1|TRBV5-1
CASSWWTGSSYNEQFF
TGCGCCAGCAGCTGGTGGACAGGGAGCTCCTACAATGAGCAGTTCTTC
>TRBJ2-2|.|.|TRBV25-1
CASSDGGTGELFF
TGTGCCAGTTCAGATGGCGGGACCGGGGAGCTGTTTTTT
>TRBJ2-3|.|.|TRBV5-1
CASSRQGTDTQYF
TGCGCCAGCAGCCGCCAGGGCACAGATACGCAGTATTTT
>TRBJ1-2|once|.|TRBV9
CASGERDGYTF
TGTGCCAGCGGTGAGAGGGATGGCTACACCTTC
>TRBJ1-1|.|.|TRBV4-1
CASSQGPGAKEMNTEAFF
TGCGCCAGCAGCCAGGGCCCAGGGGCCAAAGAAATGAACACTGAAGCTTTCTTT
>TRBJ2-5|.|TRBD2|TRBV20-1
CSAIELAGGKETQYF
TGCAGTGCTATTGAACTAGCGGGAGGCAAAGAGACCCAGTACTTC
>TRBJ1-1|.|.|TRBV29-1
CSVDVNSGTEAFF
TGCAGCGTTGACGTGAACAGCGGCACTGAAGCTTTCTTT
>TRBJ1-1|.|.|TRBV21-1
CASSKLGDRGSVTEAFF
TGTGCCAGCAGCAAACTAGGAGACAGGGGGTCGGTGACTGAAGCTTTCTTT
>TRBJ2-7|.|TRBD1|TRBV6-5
CASSRGRDRTYEQYF
TGTGCCAGCAGTAGGGGCCGGGACAGGACCTACGAGCAGTACTTC
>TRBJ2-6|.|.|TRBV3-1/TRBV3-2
CASSQKQGKANVLTF
TGTGCCAGCAGCCAGAAGCAGGGAAAGGCCAACGTCCTGACTTTC
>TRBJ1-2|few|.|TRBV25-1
CASSDSGQLVGYTF
TGTGCCAGCAGTGACTCAGGACAGTTAGTTGGCTACACCTTC
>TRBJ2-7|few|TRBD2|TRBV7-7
CASSPSLLAGGGEQYF
TGTGCCAGCAGCCCCAGCCTACTAGCGGGAGGTGGGGAGCAGTACTTC
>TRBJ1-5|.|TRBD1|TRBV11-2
CASSPDRGGQPQHF
TGTGCCAGCAGCCCTGACAGGGGAGGTCAGCCCCAGCATTTT
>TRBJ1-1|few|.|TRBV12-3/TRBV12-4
CASSPGHLTEAFF
TGTGCCAGCAGTCCGGGACATTTAACTGAAGCTTTCTTT
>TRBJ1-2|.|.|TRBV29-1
CSVTTSYSSYGYTF
TGCAGCGTCACCACATCGTATTCTAGCTATGGCTACACCTTC
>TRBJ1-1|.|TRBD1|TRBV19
CASSIGDSDEAFF
TGTGCCAGTAGTATCGGGGACAGCGATGAAGCTTTCTTT
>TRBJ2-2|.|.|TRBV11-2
CASSLASGNTGELFF
TGTGCCAGCAGCTTAGCATCAGGGAACACCGGGGAGCTGTTTTTT
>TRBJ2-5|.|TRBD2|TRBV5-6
CASSLRRLAGVQETQYF
TGTGCCAGCAGCTTGAGGAGACTAGCGGGAGTTCAAGAGACCCAGTACTTC
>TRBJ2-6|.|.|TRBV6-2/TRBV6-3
CASSYDTSGANVLTF
TGTGCCAGCAGTTATGACACCTCTGGGGCCAACGTCCTGACTTTC
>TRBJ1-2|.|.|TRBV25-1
CASRRTGLDYGYTF
TGTGCCAGCAGAAGAACAGGGCTTGACTATGGCTACACCTTC
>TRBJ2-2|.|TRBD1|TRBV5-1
CASSLQGATGELFF
TGCGCCAGCAGCTTACAGGGGGCTACCGGGGAGCTGTTTTTT
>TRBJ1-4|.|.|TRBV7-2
CASSLQGSNEKLFF
TGTGCCAGCAGCCTACAGGGATCCAATGAAAAACTGTTTTTT
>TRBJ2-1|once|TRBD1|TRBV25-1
CASGSPGTGSSYNEQFF
TGTGCCAGCGGCTCTCCCGGGACAGGGAGCTCCTACAATGAGCAGTTCTTC
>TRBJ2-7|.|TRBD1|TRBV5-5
CASSLWTGAYEQYF
TGTGCCAGCAGCTTGTGGACAGGGGCCTACGAGCAGTACTTC
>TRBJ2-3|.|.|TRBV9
CASSVFTSADTQYF
TGTGCCAGCAGCGTTTTCACCAGCGCAGATACGCAGTATTTT
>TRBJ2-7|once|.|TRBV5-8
CASSLWRSSYEQYF
TGTGCCAGCAGCTTATGGAGGAGCTCCTACGAGCAGTACTTC
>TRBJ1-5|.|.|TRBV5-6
CASSLVGATQPQHF
TGTGCCAGCAGCTTGGTGGGGGCGACTCAGCCCCAGCATTTT
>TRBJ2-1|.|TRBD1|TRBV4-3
CASSQKTDRGPVNEQFF
TGCGCCAGCAGCCAGAAAACCGACAGGGGGCCTGTGAATGAGCAGTTCTTC
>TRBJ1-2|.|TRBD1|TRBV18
CASSPGTGYGYTF
TGTGCCAGCTCACCCGGGACAGGCTATGGCTACACCTTC
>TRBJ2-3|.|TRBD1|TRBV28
CASRAGQGTDTQYF
TGTGCCAGCAGGGCAGGACAGGGCACAGATACGCAGTATTTT
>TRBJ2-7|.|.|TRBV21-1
CAKSFAYEQYF
TGTGCCAAGAGTTTCGCCTACGAGCAGTACTTC
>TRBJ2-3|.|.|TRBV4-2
CASSQGNLASSTDTQYF
TGTGCCAGCAGCCAAGGAAATCTAGCGAGTAGCACAGATACGCAGTATTTT
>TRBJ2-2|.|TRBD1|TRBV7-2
CASSLGQLRAGELFF
TGTGCCAGCAGCTTGGGACAGCTTCGCGCCGGGGAGCTGTTTTTT
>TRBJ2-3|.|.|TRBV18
CASSPSGPDTQYF
TGTGCCAGCTCACCTAGCGGTCCGGATACGCAGTATTTT
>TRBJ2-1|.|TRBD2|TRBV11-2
CASSLVVLAGGSHEQFF
TGTGCCAGCAGCTTAGTCGTCCTAGCGGGAGGGTCCCATGAGCAGTTCTTC
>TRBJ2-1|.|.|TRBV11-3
CASSSLGNSYNEQFF
TGTGCCAGCAGCTCCCTAGGAAACTCCTACAATGAGCAGTTCTTC
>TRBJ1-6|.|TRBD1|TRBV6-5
CASARGEDGSPLHF
TGTGCCAGCGCCAGGGGGGAAGACGGTTCACCCCTCCACTTT
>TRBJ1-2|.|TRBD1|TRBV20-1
CSASGTGSTYGYTF
TGCAGTGCTAGTGGGACAGGGTCGACCTATGGCTACACCTTC
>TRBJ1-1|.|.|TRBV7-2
CASSLGGGRVTEAFF
TGTGCCAGCAGCTTAGGCGGGGGGCGGGTCACTGAAGCTTTCTTT
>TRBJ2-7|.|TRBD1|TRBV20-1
CSASGQGAGEQYF
TGCAGTGCTAGTGGACAGGGGGCCGGCGAGCAGTACTTC
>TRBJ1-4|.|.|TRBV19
CASTSRPLTGTNEKLFF
TGTGCCAGTACCTCACGGCCCCTGACAGGAACAAATGAAAAACTGTTTTTT